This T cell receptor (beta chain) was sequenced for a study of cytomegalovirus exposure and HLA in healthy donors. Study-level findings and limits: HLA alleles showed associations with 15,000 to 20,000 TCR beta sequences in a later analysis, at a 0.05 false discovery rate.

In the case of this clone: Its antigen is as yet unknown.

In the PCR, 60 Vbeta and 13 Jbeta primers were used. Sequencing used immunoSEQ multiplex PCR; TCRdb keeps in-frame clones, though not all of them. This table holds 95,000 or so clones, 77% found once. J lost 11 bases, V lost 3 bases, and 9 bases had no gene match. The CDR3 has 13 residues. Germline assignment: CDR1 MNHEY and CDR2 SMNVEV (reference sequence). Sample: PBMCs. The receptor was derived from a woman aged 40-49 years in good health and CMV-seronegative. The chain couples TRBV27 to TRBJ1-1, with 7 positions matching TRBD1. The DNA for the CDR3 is TGTGCCAGCAGTTTTCAAGCGAGGGGGCAGGCTTTCTTT. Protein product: CASSFQARGQAFF.